The clone carrying this T cell receptor (beta chain) was seen once. The antigen is not known. The data derive from a study of PD-1 blockade in classical Hodgkin lymphoma. Study details: Nivolumab was given intravenously to patients at 3 mg/kg every 2 weeks. Study-level points and caveats: Before treatment, complete responders showed about the same diversity as newly diagnosed patients. Excluded were patients who started nivolumab under 1 year after ASCT, a group that had lower diversity.

Time point of the sample: cycle 4 day 1 (C4D1), after more than five weeks of nivolumab. All the patients suffered relapse after autologous stem cell transplantation, and brentuximab vedotin exposure differed. Classification of best responses gave complete response, partial response or progressive disease. The germline V gene has CDR1 SGHTA and CDR2 FQGNSA. This CDR3 spans 12 amino acids. V shed 3 bases and J shed 3 bases, with 5 bases lying between them. Measured with immunoSEQ multiplex PCR; TCRdb has only the in-frame clones, and not every one. The sample gives roughly 41,000 clones, approximately 70% of which show up once; under 3% is in the top ten.

The sequenced sample was peripheral blood mononuclear cells (PBMCs), obtained before the fourth cycle of nivolumab. This TCR came from a human donor with classical Hodgkin lymphoma. The gene calls are TRBV7-2 and TRBJ1-1; D call uncertain. The CDR3 DNA reads as TGTGCCAGCAGCTTGGGGTACACTGAAGCTTTCTTT. This translates into CASSLGYTEAFF.